This TCR beta chain was sequenced for a study of T cell responses to AZD1222 COVID-19 vaccine. TCRdb's copy holds only in-frame clones and misses some; the assay was immunoSEQ multiplex PCR. The sample has roughly 99,000 clones, approximately 90% seen once. Sequences were derived from peripheral blood, sampled on day 0 of AZD1222 vaccination. The clonotype originates from an adult in good health.

CDR3 loop: CASSESQETQYF. The CDR3 DNA reads as TGTGCCAGCAGTGAATCCCAAGAGACCCAGTACTTC. The V call is TRBV6-1, the J call TRBJ2-5; D remains unclear. The V gene lost 2 bases and the J gene lost 1 base, with 2 bases spanning the gap. This CDR3 contains 12 residues. Germline CDR1 is MNHNS and CDR2 is SASEGT.